Described below is a single TCR beta chain sequence and its context. TCRdb's copy holds only in-frame clones and misses some; the assay was immunoSEQ multiplex PCR. The sample holds hundreds of thousands of clones, roughly 80% seen once. The sample comes from a study of blood T cell repertoires in COVID-19. Study-wide context: The cDNA or gDNA used as material had been derived from T cells, B-cell-depleted T cells, or PBMCs.

The receptor was derived from a man aged 40-50 years who had been exposed to COVID-19. Sequencing was carried out using PBMCs or T cells enriched from blood (not recorded which).

The CDR3 DNA is TGTGCCAGCAGCCAAGAAGGGTCGGGCAGGGCCTATGGCGAGCAGTACTTC. Its protein is CASSQEGSGRAYGEQYF. The J gene is TRBJ2-7, the V gene TRBV3-1 (or the pseudogene TRBV3-2), with a tentative D call TRBD1 (5 bases). The CDR3 sequence is 17 residues long. The V end was cut by 0 bases, the J end by 6 bases, with 21 bases between. Germline V lookup: CDR1 LGHDT, CDR2 YNNKEL (reference sequence).